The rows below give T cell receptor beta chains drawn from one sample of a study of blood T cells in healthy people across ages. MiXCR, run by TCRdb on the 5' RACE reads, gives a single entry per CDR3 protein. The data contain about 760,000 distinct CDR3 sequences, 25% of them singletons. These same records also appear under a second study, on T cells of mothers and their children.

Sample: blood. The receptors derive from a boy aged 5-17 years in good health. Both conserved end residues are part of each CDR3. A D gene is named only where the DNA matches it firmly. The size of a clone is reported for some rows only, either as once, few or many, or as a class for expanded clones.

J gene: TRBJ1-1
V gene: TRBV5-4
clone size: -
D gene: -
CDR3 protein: CASSSSYMNTEAFF
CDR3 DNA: TGTGCCAGCAGCTCATCCTATATGAACACTGAAGCTTTCTTT

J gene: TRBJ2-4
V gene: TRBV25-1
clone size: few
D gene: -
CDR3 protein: CASSEAARDIQYF
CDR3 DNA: TGTGCCAGCAGTGAAGCGGCAAGGGACATTCAGTACTTC

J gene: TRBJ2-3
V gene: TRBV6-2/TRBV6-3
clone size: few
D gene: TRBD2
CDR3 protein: CASRPTLTGTSGQTGFTDTQYF
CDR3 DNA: TGTGCCAGCAGACCCACACTTACCGGGACTAGCGGCCAGACGGGTTTCACAGATACGCAGTATTTT

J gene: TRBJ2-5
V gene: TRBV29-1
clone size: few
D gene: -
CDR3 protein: CSVPGVGETQYF
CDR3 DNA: TGCAGCGTTCCCGGGGTGGGGGAGACCCAGTACTTC

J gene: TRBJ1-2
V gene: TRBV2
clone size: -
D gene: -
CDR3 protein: CASSGEGLYGYTF
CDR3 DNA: TGTGCCAGCAGTGGAGAGGGACTCTATGGCTACACCTTC

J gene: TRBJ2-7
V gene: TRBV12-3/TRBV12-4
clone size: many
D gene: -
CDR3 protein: CASSFRDEQYF
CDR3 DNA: TGTGCCAGCAGTTTTAGGGACGAGCAGTACTTC

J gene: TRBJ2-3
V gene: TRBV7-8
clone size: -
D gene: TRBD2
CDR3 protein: CASSLAGLAYGADTQYF
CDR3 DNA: TGTGCCAGCAGCTTAGCGGGACTAGCGTATGGGGCAGATACGCAGTATTTT

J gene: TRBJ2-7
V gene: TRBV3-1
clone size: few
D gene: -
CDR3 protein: CASSQVRDSYEQYF
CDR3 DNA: TGTGCCAGCAGCCAAGTCAGGGATTCCTACGAGCAGTACTTC

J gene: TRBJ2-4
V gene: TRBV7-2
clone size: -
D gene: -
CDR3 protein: CASSLAGKNIQYF
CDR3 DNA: TGTGCCAGCAGCTTAGCAGGCAAAAACATTCAGTACTTC

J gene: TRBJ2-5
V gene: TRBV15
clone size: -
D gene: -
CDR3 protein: CATSRAPSRLETQYF
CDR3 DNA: TGTGCCACCAGCAGAGCGCCTAGTAGGTTGGAGACCCAGTACTTC

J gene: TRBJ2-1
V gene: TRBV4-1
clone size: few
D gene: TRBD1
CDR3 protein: CASSQGQGLPNEQFF
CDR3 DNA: TGCGCCAGCAGCCAAGGACAGGGGCTACCCAATGAGCAGTTCTTC

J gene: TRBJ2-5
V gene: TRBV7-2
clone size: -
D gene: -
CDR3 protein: CASSLDGVETQYF
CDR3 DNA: TGTGCCAGCAGCTTAGATGGGGTGGAGACCCAGTACTTC

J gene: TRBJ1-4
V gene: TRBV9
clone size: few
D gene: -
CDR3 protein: CASSVAQGPNEKLFF
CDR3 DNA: TGTGCCAGCAGCGTAGCGCAGGGGCCTAATGAAAAACTGTTTTTT

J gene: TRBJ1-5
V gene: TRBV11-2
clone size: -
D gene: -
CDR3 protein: CASSLSFEVQQPQHF
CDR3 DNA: TGTGCCAGCAGCTTAAGTTTCGAGGTACAACAGCCCCAGCATTTT

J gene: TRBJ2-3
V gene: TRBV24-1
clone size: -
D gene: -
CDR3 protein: CATGERVPDTQYF
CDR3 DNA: TGTGCCACCGGCGAGCGGGTTCCAGATACGCAGTATTTT

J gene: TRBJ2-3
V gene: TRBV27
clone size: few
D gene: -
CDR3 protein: CASSLSTAPLNTDTQYF
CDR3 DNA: TGTGCCAGCAGTTTATCAACCGCGCCTCTTAACACAGATACGCAGTATTTT

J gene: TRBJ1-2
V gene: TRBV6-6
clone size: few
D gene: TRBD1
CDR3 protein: CASSSPGQGLLDYTF
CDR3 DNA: TGTGCCAGCAGTTCACCGGGACAGGGTTTGTTGGACTACACCTTC

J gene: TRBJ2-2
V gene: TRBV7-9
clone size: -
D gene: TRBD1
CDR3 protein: CASSPRTGDPGELFF
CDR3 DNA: TGTGCCAGCAGCCCCAGGACAGGGGACCCCGGGGAGCTGTTTTTT

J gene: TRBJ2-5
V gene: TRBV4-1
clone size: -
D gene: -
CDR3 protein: CASSGKEKKETQYF
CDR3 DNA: TGCGCCAGCAGCGGGAAGGAGAAAAAAGAGACCCAGTACTTC

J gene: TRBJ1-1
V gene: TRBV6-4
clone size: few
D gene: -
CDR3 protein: CASSDSMVNTEAFF
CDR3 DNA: TGTGCCAGCAGTGACTCGATGGTCAACACTGAAGCTTTCTTT

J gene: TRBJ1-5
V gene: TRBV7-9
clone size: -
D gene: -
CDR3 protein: CASSLGRANQPQHF
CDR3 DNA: TGTGCCAGCAGCTTGGGGAGGGCCAATCAGCCCCAGCATTTT

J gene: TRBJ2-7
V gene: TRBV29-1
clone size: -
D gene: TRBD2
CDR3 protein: CSVSSGYTYEQYF
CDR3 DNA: TGCAGCGTGTCTAGCGGATATACCTACGAGCAGTACTTC

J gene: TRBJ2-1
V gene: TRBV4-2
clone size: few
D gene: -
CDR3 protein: CASSAGVNNEQFF
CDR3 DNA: TGTGCCAGCAGCGCCGGGGTCAACAATGAGCAGTTCTTC